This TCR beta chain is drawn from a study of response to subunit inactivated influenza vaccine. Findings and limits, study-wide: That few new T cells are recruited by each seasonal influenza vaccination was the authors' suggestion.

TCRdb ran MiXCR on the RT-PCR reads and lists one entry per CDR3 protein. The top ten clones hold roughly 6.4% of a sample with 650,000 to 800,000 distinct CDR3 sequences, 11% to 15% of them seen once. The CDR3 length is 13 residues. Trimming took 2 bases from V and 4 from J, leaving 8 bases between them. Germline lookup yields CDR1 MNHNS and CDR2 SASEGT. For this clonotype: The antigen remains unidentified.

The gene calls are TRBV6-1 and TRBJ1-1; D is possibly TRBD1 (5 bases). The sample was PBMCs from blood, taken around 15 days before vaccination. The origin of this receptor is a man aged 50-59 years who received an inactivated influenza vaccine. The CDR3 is CASSEMGGTEAFF. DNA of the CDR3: TGTGCCAGCAGTGAAATGGGGGGCACTGAAGCTTTCTTT.